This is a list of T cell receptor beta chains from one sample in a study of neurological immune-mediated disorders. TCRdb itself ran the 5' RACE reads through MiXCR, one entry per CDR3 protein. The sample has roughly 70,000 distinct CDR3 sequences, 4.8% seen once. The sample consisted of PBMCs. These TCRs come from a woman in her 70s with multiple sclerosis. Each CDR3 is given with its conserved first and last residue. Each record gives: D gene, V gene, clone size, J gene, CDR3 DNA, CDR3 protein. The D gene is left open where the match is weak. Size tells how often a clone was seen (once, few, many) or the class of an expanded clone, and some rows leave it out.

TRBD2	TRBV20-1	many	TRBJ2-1	TGCAGTGCTTCGACTAGCGGGAGGGCCGGTGCGGCCGAGCAGTTCTTC	CSASTSGRAGAAEQFF
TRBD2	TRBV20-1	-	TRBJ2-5	TGCAGTGCTAGCCAAGCGGGAGTGGTCGAGACCCAGTACTTC	CSASQAGVVETQYF
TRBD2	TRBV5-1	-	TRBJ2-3	TGCGCCAGCAGCCGCGGGACTAGCGGGAGGACCATAGATACGCAGTATTTT	CASSRGTSGRTIDTQYF
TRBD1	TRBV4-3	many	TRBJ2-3	TGCGCCAGCAGCCAACCGGGACAGCGAGGGGATACGCAGTATTTT	CASSQPGQRGDTQYF
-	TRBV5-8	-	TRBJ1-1	TGTGCCAGCAGCTTGGGACAAACAGGTTTCGCCACTGAAGCTTTCTTT	CASSLGQTGFATEAFF
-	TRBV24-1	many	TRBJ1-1	TGTGCCACCCGCGATAGGGAGAACACTGAAGCTTTCTTT	CATRDRENTEAFF
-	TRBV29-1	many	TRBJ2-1	TGCAGCGTTGTGACTGGACTGAGCTCCTACAATGAGCAGTTCTTC	CSVVTGLSSYNEQFF
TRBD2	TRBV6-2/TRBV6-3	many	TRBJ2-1	TGTGCCAGCAGTGGTGGGACTAGCGGAGACAATGAGCAGTTCTTC	CASSGGTSGDNEQFF
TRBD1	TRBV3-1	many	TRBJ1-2	TGTGCCAGCAGCCCCTGGGACAGGCAAAGCGGGCTCTATGGCTACACCTTC	CASSPWDRQSGLYGYTF
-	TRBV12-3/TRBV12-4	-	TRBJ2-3	TGTGCCAGCAGTTTAGGAGTGGCGGGCACAGATACGCAGTATTTT	CASSLGVAGTDTQYF
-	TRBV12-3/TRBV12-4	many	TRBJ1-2	TGTGCCAGCAGTTCCCCGGACATCGGCCTGGGTGGCTACACCTTC	CASSSPDIGLGGYTF
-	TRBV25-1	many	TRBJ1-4	TGTGCCAGCAGACCCGGGACACTTAATTATAATGAAAAACTGTTTTTT	CASRPGTLNYNEKLFF
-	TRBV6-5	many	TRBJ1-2	TGTGCCAGCAGTTCCGGGCGTGGTAGAGATGGCTACACCTTC	CASSSGRGRDGYTF
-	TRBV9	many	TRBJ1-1	TGTGCCAGCAGCGTAGCCCTAAATTCAGGCACTGAAGCTTTCTTT	CASSVALNSGTEAFF
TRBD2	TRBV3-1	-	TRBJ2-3	TGTGCCAGCAACCAACTAGCGGGAGGTCTGGATACGCAGTATTTT	CASNQLAGGLDTQYF
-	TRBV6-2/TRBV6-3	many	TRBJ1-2	TGTGCCAGCAGTTACTCGAGCCGCTATGGCTACACCTTC	CASSYSSRYGYTF
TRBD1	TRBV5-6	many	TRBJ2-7	TGTGCCAGCAGAGCGACAGGGGGCGGGTACGAGCAGTACTTC	CASRATGGGYEQYF
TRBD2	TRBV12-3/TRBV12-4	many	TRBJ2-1	TGTGCCAGCAGTCCTCGACTAGCGGGACAACTCTACAATGAGCAGTTCTTC	CASSPRLAGQLYNEQFF
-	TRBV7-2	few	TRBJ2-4	TGTGCCAGCAGCCCCCCTGGTATGGGGGACATTCAGTACTTC	CASSPPGMGDIQYF
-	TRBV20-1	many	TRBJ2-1	TGCAGTGCTAGAGACTTGCTATCCTACAATGAGCAGTTCTTC	CSARDLLSYNEQFF
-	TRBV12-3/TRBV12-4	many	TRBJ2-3	TGTGCCAGCCGAGACCGGGAGCGCACAGATACGCAGTATTTT	CASRDRERTDTQYF
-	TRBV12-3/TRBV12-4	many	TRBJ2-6	TGTGCCAGCACGTTAATAAGCTCTGGGGCCAACGTCCTGACTTTC	CASTLISSGANVLTF
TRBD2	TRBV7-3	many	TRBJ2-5	TGTGCCAGCAGCCCTGAAGGGACTAGCGGGCTGGAGACCCAGTACTTC	CASSPEGTSGLETQYF
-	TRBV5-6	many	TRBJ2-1	TGTGCCAGCAGCTTGAGGGGATCGCAGTTCTTC	CASSLRGSQFF
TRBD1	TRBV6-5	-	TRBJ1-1	TGTGCCAGCAGTTCCGACAGGGGGCTGACTGAAGCTTTCTTT	CASSSDRGLTEAFF
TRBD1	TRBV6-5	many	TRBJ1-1	TGTGCCAGCAGTTACGGGTCCAGGGGGCTGGCTGAAGCTTTCTTT	CASSYGSRGLAEAFF
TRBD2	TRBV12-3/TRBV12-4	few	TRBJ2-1	TGTGCCAGCAGCACCGCACTAGCGGGAGCAGTCAATGAGCAGTTCTTC	CASSTALAGAVNEQFF
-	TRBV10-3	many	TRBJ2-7	TGTGCCATCACTGGGGGTAGCGGCTCCTACGAGCAGTACTTC	CAITGGSGSYEQYF
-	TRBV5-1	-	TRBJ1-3	TGCGCCAGCAGCTCTATACCCACAGGGCCCGGAAAAACCATATATTTT	CASSSIPTGPGKTIYF
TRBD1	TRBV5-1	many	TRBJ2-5	TGCGCCAGCAGCTTGGCAGGGACAGGGGTGGAGACCCAGTACTTC	CASSLAGTGVETQYF
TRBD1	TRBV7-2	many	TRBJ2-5	TGTGCCAGCAGCCTCCAGGCAGGGGGCGAGACCCAGTACTTC	CASSLQAGGETQYF
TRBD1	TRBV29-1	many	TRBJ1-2	TGCAGCGTTGAATCGGGACAGGGAAATGGCTACACCTTC	CSVESGQGNGYTF
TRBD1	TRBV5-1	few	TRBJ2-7	TGCGCCAGCAGCTTGGAGGGACAGGGGTTGGACGAGCAGTACTTC	CASSLEGQGLDEQYF
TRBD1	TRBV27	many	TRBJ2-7	TGTGCCAGCAGTTATTGGACAGGGTGGCGTCGGGAGCAGTACTTC	CASSYWTGWRREQYF
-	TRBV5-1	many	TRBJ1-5	TGCGCCAGCAGCCCCGAGGGGAATCAGCCCCAGCATTTT	CASSPEGNQPQHF
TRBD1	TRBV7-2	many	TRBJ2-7	TGTGCCAGCAGCCGAGACGGAAGGGGGCTCGAGCAGTACTTC	CASSRDGRGLEQYF
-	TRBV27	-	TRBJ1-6	TGTGCCAGCAGTTTTGGGGGAAACGGGGGTAAATATTCTCCCCTCCACTTT	CASSFGGNGGKYSPLHF
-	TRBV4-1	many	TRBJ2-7	TGCGCCAGCAGCCAACCCGGGACCATCCTCTACGAGCAGTACTTC	CASSQPGTILYEQYF
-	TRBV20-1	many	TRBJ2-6	TGCAGTGCTAGCCCCTCTAGCTCTGGGGCCAACGTCCTGACTTTC	CSASPSSSGANVLTF
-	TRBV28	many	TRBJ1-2	TGTGCCAGCAGTTCACCCGCAGGGAACTATGGCTACACCTTC	CASSSPAGNYGYTF
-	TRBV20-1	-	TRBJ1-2	TGCAGCTCCGGCGGTAACTATGGCTACACCTTC	CSSGGNYGYTF
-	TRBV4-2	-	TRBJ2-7	TGTGCCAGCAGCCAAGAATCCGTTTCCGGCCGCTACGAGCAGTACTTC	CASSQESVSGRYEQYF
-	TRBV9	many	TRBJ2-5	TGTGCCAGCAGCGTAGGCCAGGGTAAAGAGACCCAGTACTTC	CASSVGQGKETQYF
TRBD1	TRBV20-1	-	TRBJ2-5	TGCAGTGCTAGAGATGTGGCAGGGGGAGAGACCCAGTACTTC	CSARDVAGGETQYF
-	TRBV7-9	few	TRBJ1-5	TGTGCCAGCAGCCGTACATCCGGAGGTCAGCCCCAGCATTTT	CASSRTSGGQPQHF
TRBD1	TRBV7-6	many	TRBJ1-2	TGTGCCAGCAGCTTCGGACAGGAGAGTGGCTACACCTTC	CASSFGQESGYTF
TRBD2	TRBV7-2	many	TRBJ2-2	TGTGCCAGCAGCTCCCCGGGGGGGGGCAACACCGGGGAGCTGTTTTTT	CASSSPGGGNTGELFF
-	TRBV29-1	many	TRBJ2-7	TGCAGCGTTGAGTCCGGGCCCCGCGAGCAGTACTTC	CSVESGPREQYF
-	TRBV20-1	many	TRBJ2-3	TGCAGTGCTCCTATAGCGACAGATACGCAGTATTTT	CSAPIATDTQYF
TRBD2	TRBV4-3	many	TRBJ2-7	TGCGCCAGCAGCCAAGATTGGTTAGCGGGAAGTGACGAGCAGTACTTC	CASSQDWLAGSDEQYF
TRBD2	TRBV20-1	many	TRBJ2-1	TGCAGTGTTAGGACTAGCGGGAGCCATGAGCAGTTCTTC	CSVRTSGSHEQFF
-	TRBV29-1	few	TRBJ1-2	TGCAGCGTTTCCCAGAAAGATAACTATGGCTACACCTTC	CSVSQKDNYGYTF
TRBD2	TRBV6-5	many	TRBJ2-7	TGTGCCAGCAGTTACAGTGGGGCGGGAGGGGGCTACGAGCAGTACTTC	CASSYSGAGGGYEQYF